This T cell receptor beta chain was sequenced during a study of vaccination effects on CD4 cells after COVID-19. Sequencing used immunoSEQ multiplex PCR; TCRdb keeps in-frame clones, though not all of them. The repertoire holds around 37,000 clones, with approximately 70% as singletons. Findings and limits, study-wide: Clones from infection and from vaccination both contracted markedly late after vaccination. Researchers reported few convalescent patients and no early post-infection timepoints in the study.

Within the ViraFEST assay, antigen-specific CD4+ T cells underwent expansion with viral peptide pools prior to sequencing. An approximately nine-day culture period preceded the isolation of CD4+ T cells. This person caught SARS-CoV-2 sometime from March to December 2020, and PCR testing confirmed the infection. CDR3 length equals 16 residues. V was pared by 2 bases and J by 7 bases, with 21 bases between. CDR1 is SQVTM, CDR2 ANQGSEA, per germline. This clone was seen more than once but under ten times. No antigen is known for it. V and J are TRBV29-1 and TRBJ1-5; D perhaps matches TRBD1 (5 bases). The TCR sequence derives from a human donor who had a prior SARS-CoV-2 infection. Material: CD4+ T cells from PBMCs cultured with a peptide pool, obtained before COVID-19 vaccination. CDR3 sequence reads: CSVESLGRDALQPQHF. The CDR3 region has the DNA TGCAGCGTTGAATCCCTGGGCAGGGACGCTCTGCAGCCCCAGCATTTT.